This TCR beta chain was identified during a study of early stage breast cancer tumors. Assay: immunoSEQ multiplex PCR; the TCRdb copy retains only in-frame clones and omits some. The sample gives just over 50,000 clones, around 80% of which show up once; just under 3.5% is in the top ten. On this clone itself: What it binds is unknown.

Trimming took 5 bases from V and 5 from J, leaving 18 bases between them. The CDR3 extends over 15 amino acids. Per the germline V gene, CDR1 is PRHDT and CDR2 is FYEKMQ (reference sequence). The study's findings and limits: Enriched TCRB sequences shared across patients were mostly commonly generated sequences.

The chain joins TRBV13 to TRBJ2-5; tentative D call: TRBD2 (7 bases). The TCR comes from a person aged 35-55 years with breast cancer. The sample comprised blood. In DNA, the CDR3 is TGTGCCAGCAGCCCAGGACTAGGGGGGGGTGAGACCCAGTACTTC. Translated, it gives CASSPGLGGGETQYF.